The clone carrying this T cell receptor (beta chain) has just a few counts. This sample was taken from a study of read filtering for tumor transcriptome and immune sequencing. The library was built from around 0.4 ug RNA with molecular barcoded adaptors for alpha/delta and beta/gamma chains. A single record per CDR3 protein comes from TCRdb applying MiXCR to the reads. The sample shows approximately 40,000 distinct CDR3 sequences, roughly 15% of them seen only once. Trimming cost V 5 bases and J 3 bases, with 11 bases left between them. From germline, CDR1 is MNHEY and CDR2 SVGEGT. The CDR3 is 13 amino acids.

The clonotype originates from a donor at least 40 years old with multiple myeloma. Sequencing was performed on a population of CD138-negative cells sorted from bone marrow. This rearrangement joins TRBV6-2 or TRBV6-3 to TRBJ2-7; D unclear. The CDR3: CASSAMQYYEQYF. DNA for the CDR3: TGTGCCAGCAGTGCGATGCAGTACTACGAGCAGTACTTC.